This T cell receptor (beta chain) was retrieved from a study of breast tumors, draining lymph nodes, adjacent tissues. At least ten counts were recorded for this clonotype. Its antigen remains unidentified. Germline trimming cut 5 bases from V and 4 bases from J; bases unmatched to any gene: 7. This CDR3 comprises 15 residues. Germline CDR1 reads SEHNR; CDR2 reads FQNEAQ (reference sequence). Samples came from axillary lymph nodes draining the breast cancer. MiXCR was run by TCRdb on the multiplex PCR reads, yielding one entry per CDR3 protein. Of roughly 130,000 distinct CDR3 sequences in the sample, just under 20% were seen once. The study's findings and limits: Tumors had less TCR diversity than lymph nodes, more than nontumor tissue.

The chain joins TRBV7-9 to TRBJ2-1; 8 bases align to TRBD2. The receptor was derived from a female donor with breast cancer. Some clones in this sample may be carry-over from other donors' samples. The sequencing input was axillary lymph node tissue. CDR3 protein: CASSNSGNLYNEQFF. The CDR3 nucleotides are TGTGCCAGCAGCAATAGCGGGAACCTTTACAATGAGCAGTTCTTC.